The clone carrying this T cell receptor beta chain was picked up many times. Its antigen is not known. The entry originates in a study of human T cells and chemical hapten exposure. Findings and caveats of the study: Alopecia in the donors means their immune response may deviate from healthy people's. Significantly more large CDR3 similarity clusters arose among expanded TCRs than among controls.

Time point indicated: pre-sensitization, week 0. Treatment noted: therapeutic diphenylcyclopropenone sensitization with weekly scalp DPC. Each patch test followed a blood draw. Each CDR3 protein gets one entry after TCRdb re-called the RACE reads with MiXCR. The sample holds a few hundred thousand distinct CDR3 sequences, approximately 5% seen once. Sequences were derived from whole blood, sampled in connection with sensitization to the hapten diphenylcyclopropenone (DPC). The receptor's source is a woman aged 18-29 years with alopecia areata. Some clones in this sample may be carry-over from other donors' samples.

Here the CDR3 reads CASRRSGENKAFF. In DNA, the CDR3 is TGTGCCAGCAGACGTAGCGGCGAGAACAAAGCTTTCTTT. The chain has TRBV7-9 and TRBJ1-1; D remains ambiguous. The germline V gene has CDR1 SEHNR and CDR2 FQNEAQ (reference sequence). The V end was cut by 6 bases, the J end by 9 bases, with 17 bases between. CDR3 length equals 13 residues.